This T cell receptor beta chain comes out of a study of cytomegalovirus exposure and HLA in healthy donors. The overall study: The study's early data release held about 85 million unique TCRs from HLA-typed donors. Whole-study results and caveats: TCR sequences were mostly rare, though some public TCRs occurred in many donors.

Deletions cut 7 bases from V and 6 bases from J, with 15 bases between. CDR1 and CDR2 from the germline V gene are SGHTA and FQGNSA. CDR3 length: 13 amino acids. 13 Jbeta primers and 60 Vbeta primers were used for the PCR. Assay: immunoSEQ multiplex PCR; the TCRdb copy retains only in-frame clones and omits some. The listing records around 140,000 clones. To note about this clone: Its cognate antigen is unknown.

This sequence was found in a woman in her 50s in good health and CMV-seronegative. The chain employs TRBV7-2 and TRBJ1-2, with D tentatively TRBD1 (6 bases). The sample consisted of PBMCs. CDR3 amino acids: CASTVTGTDGYTF. The DNA for the CDR3 is TGTGCCAGCACCGTTACAGGGACGGATGGCTACACCTTC.